The 18 T cell receptor beta chains listed next were all sequenced from one sample in a study of blood T cell repertoires in COVID-19. TCRdb keeps only in-frame clones here, not all; method: immunoSEQ multiplex PCR. The sample has about 220,000 clones; approximately 80% are singletons. Input material: peripheral blood. These receptor sequences come from a man aged 30-40 years with active or convalescent COVID-19.

The chain uses TRBV7-2 and TRBJ1-1; 7 bases are a match to TRBD1. Germline lookup yields CDR1 SGHTA and CDR2 FQGNSA. The length of the CDR3 is 15 residues. The trim removed 3 bases at V and 1 base at J, leaving 5 bases unmatched. CDR3 in DNA: TGTGCCAGCAGCTTGTATAGGACAGGGAACACTGAAGCTTTCTTT. Encoded protein: CASSLYRTGNTEAFF.

The chain has TRBV6-2 or TRBV6-3 and TRBJ2-7; 14 bases fit TRBD2. This CDR3 has 15 amino acids. With V trimmed by 6 bases and J by 4 bases, 5 bases remained unmatched. Germline values: CDR1 MNHEY, CDR2 SVGEGT. The DNA for the CDR3 is TGTGCCAGCAGCCAAGGACTAGCGGGAGGTTACGAGCAGTACTTC. It translates to CASSQGLAGGYEQYF.

This chain uses TRBV13 with TRBJ2-7, with 14 nucleotides matching TRBD2. After removal of 4 bases from V and 6 bases from J, the junction contained 2 bases not matched to a gene. CDR3 length: 14 amino acids. The germline V gene has CDR1 PRHDT and CDR2 FYEKMQ (reference sequence). The DNA of the CDR3 is TGTGCCAGCAGCTGGACTAGCGGGGGGCTCGAGCAGTACTTC. The encoded protein is CASSWTSGGLEQYF.

This clone showed up just a few times. As DNA, the CDR3 is TGCGCCAGCAGCCCGCCCCCCGGGACTAGCGGGGGAGTTCGGTGGGGTGAGCAGTTCTTC. Translated, it gives CASSPPPGTSGGVRWGEQFF. The chain is built from TRBV4-1 and TRBJ2-1; 14 bases are a match to TRBD2. The CDR3 covers 20 residues. J lost 9 bases, V lost 4 bases, and 20 bases had no gene match. Germline CDR1 MGHRA, CDR2 YSYEKL.

Here the CDR3 reads CASSVESGGGGTDTQYF. CDR3 DNA sequence: TGTGCCAGCAGCGTAGAAAGTGGAGGGGGGGGCACAGATACGCAGTATTTT. J is TRBJ2-3 and V is TRBV9, with D tentatively TRBD2 (7 bases). V lost 0 bases and J 1 base, leaving 15 bases between the germline ends. The length of the CDR3 is 17 residues. Germline CDR1 reads SGDLS; CDR2 reads YYNGEE.

CDR3 residues: CASSLDGTGPLSGANVLTF. The CDR3 nucleotides read TGTGCCAGCAGTTTAGATGGGACAGGGCCCCTATCTGGGGCCAACGTCCTGACTTTC. The V call is TRBV27, the J call TRBJ2-6; 9 positions match TRBD1. The junction had 9 bases not matched to a gene; V was cut back by 2 bases and J by 1 base. The CDR3 runs 19 residues. Per the germline V gene, CDR1 is MNHEY and CDR2 is SMNVEV (reference sequence).

The V and J genes are TRBV7-2 and TRBJ2-5, with a weak D call TRBD2 (6 bases). Germline CDR1 is SGHTA and CDR2 is FQGNSA. The length of the CDR3 is 15 residues. Deletions cut 3 bases from V and 4 bases from J, with 15 bases between. CDR3 DNA: TGTGCCAGCAGCTTGGGAGTTACGGGGGTAGAGACCCAGTACTTC. This codes for CASSLGVTGVETQYF.

This clone was seen once. CDR3 sequence reads: CATGGVGGYTF. In nucleotides, the CDR3 is TGTGCCACTGGGGGGGTCGGTGGCTACACCTTC. The chain combines TRBV19 with TRBJ1-2, with D maybe TRBD1 (5 bases). Germline V gives CDR1 LNHDA, CDR2 SQIVND (reference sequence). Trimming cost V 10 bases and J 7 bases, with 13 bases left between them. This CDR3 region has 11 residues. The complete variable domain, with remaining parts taken from reference TRBV19 and TRBJ1-2, reads DGGITQSPKYLFRKEGQNVTLSCEQNLNHDAMYWYRQDPGQGLRLIYYSQIVNDFQKGDIAEGYSVSREKKESFPLTVTSAQKNPTAFYLCATGGVGGYTFGSGTRLTVV.

The CDR3 nucleotides read TGTGCCAGCAGTCCTCGGACAGTCTTGAACACTGAAGCTTTCTTT. Amino acids: CASSPRTVLNTEAFF. V gene TRBV28 combines with J gene TRBJ1-1; D possibly corresponds to TRBD1 (6 bases). V shed 5 bases and J shed 0 bases, with 13 bases lying between them. The CDR3 covers 15 residues. Germline CDR1 is MDHEN and CDR2 is SYDVKM.

V gene TRBV18 combines with J gene TRBJ1-5; D unclear. V lost 2 bases, J lost 3 bases, and 5 bases lay in between. The germline V gene has CDR1 KGHSH and CDR2 LQKENI. The CDR3 has 13 amino acids. CDR3 in DNA: TGTGCCAGCTCACCAGGGCCCAATCAGCCCCAGCATTTT. Translation: CASSPGPNQPQHF. Full variable domain (outside the CDR3, taken from reference TRBV18 and TRBJ1-5): NAGVMQNPRHLVRRRGQEARLRCSPMKGHSHVYWYRQLPEEGLKFMVYLQKENIIDESGMPKERFSAEFPKEGPSILRIQQVVRGDSAAYFCASSPGPNQPQHFGDGTRLSIL.

This chain joins TRBV9 and TRBJ2-3; 10 bases match TRBD2. CDR1 and CDR2 (germline): SGDLS, YYNGEE. This CDR3 is 16 amino acids long. V was pared by 1 base and J by 6 bases, with 8 bases of the junction left unmatched. CDR3 sequence (DNA): TGTGCCAGCAGCGTACGTTGGAGCGGGGGGGCCGATACGCAGTATTTT. Protein sequence: CASSVRWSGGADTQYF.

The chain recombines TRBV6-5 with TRBJ2-7; 7 positions match TRBD1. Germline CDR1 is MNHEY and CDR2 is SVGAGI. The CDR3 extends over 15 amino acids. Trimming removed 2 bases from V and 0 bases from J; junction bases left unmatched: 4. CDR3 sequence (DNA): TGTGCCAGCAGTTACACCGGGGACAGCTCCTACGAGCAGTACTTC. Protein product: CASSYTGDSSYEQYF.

This clone was seen a few times. The chain has TRBV16 and TRBJ2-7; no firm D call. Germline V gene lookup returns CDR1 KGHSY and CDR2 FQNENV. The CDR3 covers 13 residues. V lost 2 bases, J lost 4 bases, and 9 bases lay in between. CDR3 in DNA: TGTGCCAGCAGCCAAAACCCCGGGTACGAGCAGTACTTC. It yields the protein CASSQNPGYEQYF.

The chain is built from TRBV5-4 and TRBJ1-4, with TRBD1 matching over 8 bases. Germline CDR1 reads SGHNT; CDR2 reads YYREEE (reference sequence). The CDR3 has 14 residues. Unmatched junction bases numbered 5, after V lost 4 bases and J lost 6 bases. Here the CDR3 reads CASSSQQGDEKLFF. DNA of the CDR3: TGTGCCAGCAGCAGTCAACAGGGGGATGAAAAACTGTTTTTT.

The chain employs TRBV19 and TRBJ1-2; 8 nucleotides line up with TRBD1. J lost 3 bases, V lost 6 bases, and 15 bases had no gene match. CDR3 size: 17 residues. From germline, CDR1 is LNHDA and CDR2 SQIVND (reference sequence). The DNA of the CDR3 is TGTGCCAGTAGGCCCCGAGGGCGGGACAGGTACCACTATGGCTACACCTTC. It translates to CASRPRGRDRYHYGYTF.

The rearrangement joins TRBV9 to TRBJ2-5, with TRBD2 matching 16 bases. CDR1 and CDR2 (germline): SGDLS, YYNGEE. The junction had 11 bases not matched to a gene; V was cut back by 4 bases and J by 5 bases. This CDR3 has 18 residues. CDR3 in DNA: TGTGCCAGCAGCCCCGGGACTAGCGGGAGGGCCCCGTCTGAGACCCAGTACTTC. It specifies CASSPGTSGRAPSETQYF.

V gene TRBV25-1 combines with J gene TRBJ2-3; TRBD2 is a possible D gene (6 bases). Between the trimmed V and J ends, which lost 2 bases and 6 bases, there was a span of 9 bases. The germline gives CDR1 MGHDK, CDR2 SYGVNS. The CDR3 loop spans 13 amino acids. CDR3 amino acids: CASSEGGIDTQYF. CDR3 coding DNA: TGTGCCAGCAGTGAAGGCGGGATCGATACGCAGTATTTT.

The chain joins TRBV7-8 to TRBJ1-5; D perhaps matches TRBD1 (5 bases). CDR3 length equals 14 residues. Germline loops: CDR1 SGHVS, CDR2 FQNEAQ. Trimming pared 1 base from V and 4 bases from J, leaving 8 bases between. The CDR3: CASSLVSGNQPQHF. Here the CDR3 DNA reads TGTGCCAGCAGCTTAGTGTCAGGGAATCAGCCCCAGCATTTT.